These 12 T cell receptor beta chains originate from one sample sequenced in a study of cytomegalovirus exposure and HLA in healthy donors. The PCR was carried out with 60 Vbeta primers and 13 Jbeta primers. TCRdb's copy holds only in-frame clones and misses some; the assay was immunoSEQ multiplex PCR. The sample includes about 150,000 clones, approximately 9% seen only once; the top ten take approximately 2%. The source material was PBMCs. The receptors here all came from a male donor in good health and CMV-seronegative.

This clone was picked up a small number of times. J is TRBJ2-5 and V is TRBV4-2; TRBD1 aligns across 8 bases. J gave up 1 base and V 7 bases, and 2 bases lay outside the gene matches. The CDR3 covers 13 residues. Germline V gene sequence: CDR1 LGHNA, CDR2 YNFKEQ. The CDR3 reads CASNDRGQETQYF. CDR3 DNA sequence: TGTGCCAGCAACGACAGGGGCCAAGAGACCCAGTACTTC.

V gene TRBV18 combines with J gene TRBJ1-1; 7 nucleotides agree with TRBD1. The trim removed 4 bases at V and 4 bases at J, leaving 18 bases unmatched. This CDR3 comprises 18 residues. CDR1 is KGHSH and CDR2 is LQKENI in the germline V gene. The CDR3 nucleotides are TGTGCCAGCTCACGCTCCGTCCTTGAGGGGGCGTCGGGCACTGAAGCTTTCTTT. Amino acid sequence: CASSRSVLEGASGTEAFF.

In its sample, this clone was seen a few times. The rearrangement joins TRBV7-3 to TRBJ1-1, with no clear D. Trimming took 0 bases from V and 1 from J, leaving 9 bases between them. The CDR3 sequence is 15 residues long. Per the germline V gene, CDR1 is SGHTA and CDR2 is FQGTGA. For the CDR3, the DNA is TGTGCCAGCAGCTTAACGGGCCGTGAGAACACTGAAGCTTTCTTT. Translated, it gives CASSLTGRENTEAFF.

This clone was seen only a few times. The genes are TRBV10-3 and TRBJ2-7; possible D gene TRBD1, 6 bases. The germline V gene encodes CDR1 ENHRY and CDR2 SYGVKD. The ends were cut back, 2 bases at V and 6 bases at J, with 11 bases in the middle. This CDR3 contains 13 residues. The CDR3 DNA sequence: TGTGCCATCAGTGAGGCCGGCAGGGGCGAGCAGTACTTC. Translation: CAISEAGRGEQYF.

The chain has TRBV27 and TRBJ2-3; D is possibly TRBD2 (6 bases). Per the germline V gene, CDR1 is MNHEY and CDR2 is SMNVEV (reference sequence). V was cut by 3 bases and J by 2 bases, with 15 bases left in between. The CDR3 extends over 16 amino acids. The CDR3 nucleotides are TGTGCCAGCAGTTTTTACGTAGCGGCTTCCACAGATACGCAGTATTTT. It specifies CASSFYVAASTDTQYF.

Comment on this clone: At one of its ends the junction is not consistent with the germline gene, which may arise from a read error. The DNA of the CDR3 is TGTGCCAGCAGCGTAGGGGGGCGCCTCGACTCTGGGGCCAACGTCCTGGCTTTC. Translating gives CASSVGGRLDSGANVLAF. The rearrangement uses TRBV9 and TRBJ2-6; TRBD1 might be the D (6 bases). CDR3 length equals 18 residues. Germline V gene sequence: CDR1 SGDLS, CDR2 YYNGEE. The entire variable domain, with the rest obtained from reference TRBV9 and TRBJ2-6, is as follows: DSGVTQTPKHLITATGQRVTLRCSPRSGDLSVYWYQQSLDQGLQFLIQYYNGEERAKGNILERFSAQQFPDLHSELNLSSLELGDSALYFCASSVGGRLDSGANVLAFGAGSRLTVL.

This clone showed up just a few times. CDR3 DNA: TGTGCCAGCAGCTTACTGCAGGGACTCTATGGCTACACCTTC. As protein: CASSLLQGLYGYTF. The chain couples TRBV7-9 to TRBJ1-2; a weak D match, TRBD1 (5 bases). The CDR3 has 14 residues. Germline CDR1 and CDR2: SEHNR and FQNEAQ (reference sequence). The V end was cut by 2 bases, the J end by 4 bases, with 11 bases between.

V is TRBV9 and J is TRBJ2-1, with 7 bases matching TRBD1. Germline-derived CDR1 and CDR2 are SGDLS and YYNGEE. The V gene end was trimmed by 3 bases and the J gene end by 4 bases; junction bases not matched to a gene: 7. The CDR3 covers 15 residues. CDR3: CASSAWDSPYNEQFF. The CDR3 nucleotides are TGTGCCAGCAGCGCGTGGGACAGCCCTTACAATGAGCAGTTCTTC.

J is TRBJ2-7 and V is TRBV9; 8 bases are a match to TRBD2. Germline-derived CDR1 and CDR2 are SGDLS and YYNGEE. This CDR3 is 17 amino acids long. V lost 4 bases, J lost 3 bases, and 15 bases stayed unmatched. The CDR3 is CASSPRGGAGRFYEQYF. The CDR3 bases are TGTGCCAGCAGCCCCCGGGGGGGGGCAGGTCGATTCTACGAGCAGTACTTC.

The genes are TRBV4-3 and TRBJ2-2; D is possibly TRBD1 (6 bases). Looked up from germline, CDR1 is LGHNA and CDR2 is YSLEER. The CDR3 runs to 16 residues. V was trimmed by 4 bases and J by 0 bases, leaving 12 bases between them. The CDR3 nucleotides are TGCGCCAGCAGCCCATCCGGGACATCGAACACCGGGGAGCTGTTTTTT. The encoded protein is CASSPSGTSNTGELFF.

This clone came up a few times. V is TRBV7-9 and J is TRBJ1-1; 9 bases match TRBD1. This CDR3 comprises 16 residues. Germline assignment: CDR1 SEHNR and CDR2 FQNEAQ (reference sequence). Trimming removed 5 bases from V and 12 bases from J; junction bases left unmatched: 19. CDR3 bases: TGTGCCAGCAGCCACCCAGGACAGGGGTTTCCCACAGCAACTTTCTTT. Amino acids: CASSHPGQGFPTATFF. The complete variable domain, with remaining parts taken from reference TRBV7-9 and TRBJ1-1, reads DTGVSQNPRHKITKRGQNVTFRCDPISEHNRLYWYRQTLGQGPEFLTYFQNEAQLEKSRLLSDRFSAERPKGSFSTLEIQRTEQGDSAMYLCASSHPGQGFPTATFFGQGTRLTVV.

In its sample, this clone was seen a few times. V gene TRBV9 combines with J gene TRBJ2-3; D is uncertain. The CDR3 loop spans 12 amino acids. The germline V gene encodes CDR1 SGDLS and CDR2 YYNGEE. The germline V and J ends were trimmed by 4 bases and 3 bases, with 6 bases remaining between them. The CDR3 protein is CASSPQTDTQYF. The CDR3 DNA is TGTGCCAGCAGCCCCCAGACAGATACGCAGTATTTT.